The 22 T cell receptor beta chains reported below all come from one sample, sequenced in a study of shared clonotypes between healthy human individuals (dated by TCRdb to 2020 to 2021). The library was generated by the immunoSEQ multiplex PCR assay. TCRdb limited this immuneACCESS table to in-frame rearrangements with V and J called. A share of clones is missing; checked studies link under half to unresolved V genes, and the rest is unexplained. Present in this sample are some 1,100,000 clones, approximately 78% of which were seen just once. The ten largest clonotypes hold under 0.65% of the sample. The sample consisted of memory CD4+ T cells from PBMCs. Read against the paper, the sample's cell subset or site label means: CD45RA-negative fraction. These receptor sequences come from a man aged 18 to 30 in good health. Some clones in this sample may be carry-over from other donors' samples.

The rearrangement uses TRBV11-2 and TRBJ2-5, with a possible D match to TRBD1 (6 bases). V lost 6 bases to trimming and J lost 4 bases, with 18 bases between them. Germline loops: CDR1 SGHAT, CDR2 FQNNGV. The CDR3 loop spans 15 amino acids. Here the CDR3 DNA reads TGTGCCAGCAGACAACCCTGGACAGTCGCAGAGACCCAGTACTTC. Residues: CASRQPWTVAETQYF.

As for this clone: No DNA is shown, since the ends of the CDR3 on it are uncertain; the CDR3 is the one TCRdb lists. Other DNA sequences in this specimen translate into the identical CDR3. The rearrangement joins TRBV28 to TRBJ1-4. Germline CDR1 is MDHEN and CDR2 is SYDVKM. The CDR3 has 15 residues if both end residues are counted. CDR3: CASSSSGATNEKLFF.

The chain links TRBV13 to TRBJ2-1; 8 bases fit TRBD2. With V trimmed by 6 bases and J by 8 bases, 6 bases remained unmatched. This CDR3 is built from 13 residues. CDR1 PRHDT and CDR2 FYEKMQ come from the germline V gene (reference sequence). This chain's CDR3 is CASSRGGPDEQFF. CDR3 nucleotides: TGTGCCAGCAGTCGGGGGGGTCCCGATGAGCAGTTCTTC.

The CDR3 spells CASSQAGTGKTDTQYF. The CDR3 coding sequence is TGCGCCAGCAGCCAAGCCGGGACAGGGAAAACAGATACGCAGTATTTT. The rearrangement uses TRBV4-1 and TRBJ2-3, with 9 bases aligning to TRBD1. Germline V gene data show CDR1 as MGHRA and CDR2 as YSYEKL. V dropped 1 base and J dropped 3; count of bases not matched to a gene: 5. CDR3 length: 16 residues.

The CDR3 here is CASSLFGGNTIYF. DNA for the CDR3: TGTGCCAGCAGCTTGTTTGGGGGGAACACCATATATTTT. The J gene is TRBJ1-3, the V gene TRBV5-4, with a possible D match to TRBD1 (5 bases). Germline assignment: CDR1 SGHNT and CDR2 YYREEE (reference sequence). The V and J ends lost 1 base and 7 bases respectively, with 9 bases between them. The CDR3 covers 13 residues.

J is TRBJ1-3 and V is TRBV6-6; a possible D gene is TRBD1 (5 bases). V lost 9 bases and J lost 0, with 12 bases in between. This CDR3 contains 14 residues. CDR1 and CDR2 from the germline V gene are MNHNY and SVGAGI (reference sequence). Here the CDR3 reads CASQRQISGNTIYF. DNA of the CDR3: TGTGCCAGTCAAAGACAGATCTCTGGAAACACCATATATTTT.

The rearrangement joins TRBV5-5 to TRBJ1-1; D not resolved. Germline V gene sequence: CDR1 SGHKS, CDR2 YYEKEE (reference sequence). This CDR3 has 14 amino acids. Trimming left V 4 bases short and J 1 base short, with 11 bases between. In nucleotides, the CDR3 is TGTGCCAGCAGCCACACGTGGGGGAACACTGAAGCTTTCTTT. Residues: CASSHTWGNTEAFF. Filled out from reference TRBV5-5 and TRBJ1-1, the complete variable domain reads DAGVTQSPTHLIKTRGQQVTLRCSPISGHKSVSWYQQVLGQGPQFIFQYYEKEERGRGNFPDRFSARQFPNYSSELNVNALLLGDSALYLCASSHTWGNTEAFFGQGTRLTVV.

This chain joins TRBV5-1 and TRBJ2-1; no clear D. V lost 1 base, J lost 8 bases, and 10 bases lay in between. The germline V gene has CDR1 SGHRS and CDR2 YFSETQ. CDR3 length: 13 amino acids. The CDR3 loop is CASSLSSVYEQFF. DNA of the CDR3: TGCGCCAGCAGCTTGTCGAGCGTCTATGAGCAGTTCTTC.

The chain links TRBV27 to TRBJ2-3; D not certain. CDR3 length equals 12 residues. The V gene lost 2 bases and the J gene lost 9 bases, with 9 bases spanning the gap. CDR1 and CDR2 (germline): MNHEY, SMNVEV (reference sequence). This CDR3 is CASSLGYGTQYF. In DNA, the CDR3 is TGTGCCAGCAGTTTAGGGTATGGGACGCAGTATTTT.

The rearrangement links TRBV7-2 to TRBJ2-1, with D perhaps matching TRBD1 or TRBD2 (5 bases each). The CDR3 is 13 amino acids. Deletions cut 2 bases from V and 8 bases from J, with 10 bases between. The germline V gene has CDR1 SGHTA and CDR2 FQGNSA. As DNA, the CDR3 is TGTGCCAGCAGCTTAAGCAGGGACCATGAGCAGTTCTTC. The encoded protein is CASSLSRDHEQFF.

The chain couples TRBV28 to TRBJ1-1; D gene unclear. V dropped 5 bases and J dropped 5 bases, with 6 bases sitting between them. The V gene's germline CDR1 is MDHEN and CDR2 SYDVKM. The CDR3 runs to 11 residues. The CDR3 is CASSLQTEAFF. The CDR3 nucleotides read TGTGCCAGCAGTCTTCAGACTGAAGCTTTCTTT.

This clone has more than one count but fewer than ten. V and J are TRBV18 and TRBJ2-3, with D possibly matching TRBD1 (5 bases). From germline, CDR1 is KGHSH and CDR2 LQKENI. V lost 0 bases and J lost 3, with 19 bases in between. The CDR3 runs 18 residues. The CDR3 coding sequence is TGTGCCAGCTCACCACCTGTCAGGGTGATTGCATCGACAGATACGCAGTATTTT. Its protein is CASSPPVRVIASTDTQYF.

The gene calls are TRBV28 and TRBJ2-5; 7 nucleotides line up with TRBD2. Germline-derived CDR1 and CDR2 are MDHEN and SYDVKM. The CDR3 runs 13 residues. The CDR3 DNA is TGTGCAGCGGGGACTGGCTCCTGGGAGACCCAGTACTTC. It is translated as CAAGTGSWETQYF.

The gene calls are TRBV29-1 and TRBJ2-5; 10 positions agree with TRBD2. V lost 4 bases to trimming and J lost 4 bases; unmatched junction nucleotides: 9. Germline V gives CDR1 SQVTM, CDR2 ANQGSEA. The CDR3 totals 15 residues. The CDR3 reads CSVAASGSLGETQYF. The DNA for the CDR3 is TGCAGCGTTGCGGCTAGCGGGAGTCTTGGAGAGACCCAGTACTTC. Full variable domain (outside the CDR3, taken from reference TRBV29-1 and TRBJ2-5): SAVISQKPSRDICQRGTSLTIQCQVDSQVTMMFWYRQQPGQSLTLIATANQGSEATYESGFVIDKFPISRPNLTFSTLTVSNMSPEDSSIYLCSVAASGSLGETQYFGPGTRLLVL.

V is TRBV7-6 and J is TRBJ1-1; TRBD1 might be the D (5 bases). The V and J ends lost 1 base and 8 bases respectively, with 11 bases between them. CDR1 SGHVS and CDR2 FNYEAQ come from the germline V gene. The CDR3 loop spans 13 amino acids. The CDR3 DNA reads TGTGCCAGCAGCTTAGAACGGACAAGCGAAGCTTTCTTT. Translated, it gives CASSLERTSEAFF.

The chain combines TRBV7-2 with TRBJ2-7, with D possibly matching TRBD2 (5 bases). This CDR3 has 11 amino acids. Germline values: CDR1 SGHTA, CDR2 FQGNSA. V lost 5 bases, J lost 7 bases, and 9 bases lay in between. The CDR3 DNA reads as TGTGCCAGCAGCCCTAGCCGTGAGCAGTACTTC. Translating gives CASSPSREQYF.

The chain employs TRBV28 and TRBJ2-7; no clear D gene. The V gene lost 5 bases and the J gene lost 5 bases, with 16 bases spanning the gap. This CDR3 is 14 amino acids long. Germline CDR1 is MDHEN and CDR2 is SYDVKM. CDR3 sequence reads: CASSLAAYSNEQYF. CDR3 sequence (DNA): TGTGCCAGCAGTCTTGCCGCTTACAGCAACGAGCAGTACTTC.

About this clone itself: Other DNA sequences in the sample encode the same CDR3. The chain recombines TRBV2 with TRBJ1-1; 7 nucleotides line up with TRBD1. Germline loops: CDR1 SNHLY, CDR2 FYNNEI. CDR3 length: 13 amino acids. The V and J ends lost 5 bases and 1 base, in that order; junction bases with no gene match: 1. The CDR3 region is CASSRQGNTEAFF. Written as DNA, the CDR3 is TGTGCCAGCAGTAGACAGGGGAACACTGAAGCTTTCTTT.

As DNA, the CDR3 is TGTGCCAGCAGCGTACAGACCAGCACAGATACGCAGTATTTT. Translated: CASSVQTSTDTQYF. The chain carries TRBV2 and TRBJ2-3; D is unclear. CDR3 size: 14 residues. Germline assignment: CDR1 SNHLY and CDR2 FYNNEI. The V gene lost 6 bases and the J gene lost 0 bases, with 10 bases spanning the gap.

This chain uses TRBV5-8 with TRBJ1-2; TRBD1 matches at 9 bases. The junction had 3 bases not matched to a gene; V was cut back by 0 bases and J by 6 bases. The length of the CDR3 is 14 residues. Per germline, CDR1 SGHTS and CDR2 YDEGEE. The CDR3 DNA sequence: TGTGCCAGCAGCTTGGCCTGGACAGGGGATGGCTACACCTTC. This sequence encodes CASSLAWTGDGYTF.

Worth noting for this clone: The same CDR3 arises from other DNA sequences in this sample as well. V usage is TRBV5-1 and J usage is TRBJ2-7; D unresolved. Germline CDR1 and CDR2: SGHRS and YFSETQ. CDR3 size: 11 residues. V was pared by 0 bases and J by 6 bases, with 4 bases between. The CDR3 protein is CASSLASEQYF. CDR3 DNA sequence: TGCGCCAGCAGCTTGGCATCCGAGCAGTACTTC.

The chain carries TRBV27 and TRBJ1-1, with TRBD1 matching over 9 bases. The CDR3 loop spans 17 amino acids. Per germline, CDR1 MNHEY and CDR2 SMNVEV (reference sequence). J gave up 3 bases and V 6 bases, and 14 bases lay outside the gene matches. This CDR3 is CASRKLTGGTGYTEAFF. Here the CDR3 DNA reads TGTGCCAGCAGAAAGCTCACAGGGGGCACCGGGTACACTGAAGCTTTCTTT.